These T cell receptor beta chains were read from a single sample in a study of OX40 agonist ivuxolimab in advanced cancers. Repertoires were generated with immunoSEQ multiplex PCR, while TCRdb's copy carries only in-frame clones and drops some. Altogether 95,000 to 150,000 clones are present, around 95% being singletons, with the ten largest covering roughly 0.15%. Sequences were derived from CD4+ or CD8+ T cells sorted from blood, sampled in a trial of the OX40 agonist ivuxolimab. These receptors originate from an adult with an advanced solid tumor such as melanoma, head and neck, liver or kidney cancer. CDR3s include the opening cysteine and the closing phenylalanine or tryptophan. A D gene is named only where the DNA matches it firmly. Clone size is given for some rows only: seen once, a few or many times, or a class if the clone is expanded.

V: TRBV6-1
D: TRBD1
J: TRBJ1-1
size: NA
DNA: TGTGCCAGCAGCCGAAACAGGGGTTCGAACACTGAAGCTTTCTTT
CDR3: CASSRNRGSNTEAFF

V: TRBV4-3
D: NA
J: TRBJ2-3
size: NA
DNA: TGCGCCAGCAGCCAAGATCCCATACCCACAGATACGCAGTATTTT
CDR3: CASSQDPIPTDTQYF

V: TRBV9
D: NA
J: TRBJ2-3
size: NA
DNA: TGTGCCAGCAGCCCCCCTCTAGCGCTCACAGATACGCAGTATTTT
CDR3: CASSPPLALTDTQYF

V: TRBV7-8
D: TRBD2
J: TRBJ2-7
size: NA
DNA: TGTGCCAGCAGCTTCGCTACCAGCGGGAGAGGTAACGAGCAGTACTTC
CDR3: CASSFATSGRGNEQYF

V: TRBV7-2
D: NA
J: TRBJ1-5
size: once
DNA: TGTGCCAGCAGCTTAGAACTCCGCAATCAGCCCCAGCATTTT
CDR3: CASSLELRNQPQHF

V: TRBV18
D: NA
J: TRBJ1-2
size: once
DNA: TGTGCCAGCTCACCATCCGAGGGCTACACCTTC
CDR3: CASSPSEGYTF

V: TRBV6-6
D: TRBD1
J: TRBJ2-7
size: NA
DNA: TGTGCCAGCAGTTACTTCCAGGGGGCCAACGAGCAGTACTTC
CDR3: CASSYFQGANEQYF

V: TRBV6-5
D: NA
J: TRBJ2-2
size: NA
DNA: TGTGCCAGCAGTCCCCAGGGGAACACCGGGGAGCTGTTTTTT
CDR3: CASSPQGNTGELFF

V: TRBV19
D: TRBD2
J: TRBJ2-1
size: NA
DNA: TGTGCCAGTAGTATAGTAAGCGGGAGGGCCCTCAGAAATGAGCAGTTCTTC
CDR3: CASSIVSGRALRNEQFF

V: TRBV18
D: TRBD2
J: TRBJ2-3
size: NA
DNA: TGTGCCAGCTCACCCATAAGAGCGGGAGGCCCAGATACGCAGTATTTT
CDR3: CASSPIRAGGPDTQYF